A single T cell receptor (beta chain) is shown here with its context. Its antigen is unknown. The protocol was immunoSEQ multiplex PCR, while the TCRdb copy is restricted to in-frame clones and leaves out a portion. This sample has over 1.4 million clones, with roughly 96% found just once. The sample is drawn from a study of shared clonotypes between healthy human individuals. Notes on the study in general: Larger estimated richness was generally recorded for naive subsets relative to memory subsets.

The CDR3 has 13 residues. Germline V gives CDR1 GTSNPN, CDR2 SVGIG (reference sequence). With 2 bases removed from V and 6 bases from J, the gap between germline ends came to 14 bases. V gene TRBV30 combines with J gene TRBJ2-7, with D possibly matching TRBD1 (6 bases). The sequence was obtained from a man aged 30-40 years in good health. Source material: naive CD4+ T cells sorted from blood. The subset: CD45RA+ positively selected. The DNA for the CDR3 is TGTGCCTGGAGTCAAACAGGGTACACCGAGCAGTACTTC. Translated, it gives CAWSQTGYTEQYF.